This T cell receptor (beta chain) is drawn from a study of Graves' ophthalmopathy and Graves' hyperthyroidism (dated by TCRdb to 2016 to 2019). About the full investigation: Peripheral blood was collected before any treatment was given, at the time of initial diagnosis. Following sampling, methimazole starting at 30 mg daily was administered to hyperthyroidism patients, and high-dose intravenous methylprednisolone was administered to ophthalmopathy patients. The study used TCR beta repertoire signatures to distinguish Graves' ophthalmopathy from Graves' hyperthyroidism and to predict progression to ophthalmopathy. An independent validation cohort comprised some 19 hyperthyroidism patients and some 16 patients who later progressed from hyperthyroidism to ophthalmopathy. In total, some 130 blood samples were TCR-sequenced: around 42 ophthalmopathy, some 75 hyperthyroidism and some 17 hyperthyroidism-to-ophthalmopathy patients. In over 5 hyperthyroidism patients, the T-cell repertoire of thyroid tissue was compared with the T-cell repertoire of blood. To explore V-J signatures that distinguish ophthalmopathy from hyperthyroidism, a discovery set of 100 patients was enrolled, made up of 43 with ophthalmopathy and some 60 with stable hyperthyroidism. Beyond this particular receptor, the publication reports: No statistical method was used to set the sample size in advance, and the investigators knew which group each participant was assigned to. In validation, the model predicted ophthalmopathy progression with 70.59% sensitivity and 72.22% specificity; eleven to twelve predicted patients were CT-confirmed with GO in a median of roughly 6.8 months. Among expanded thyroid clonotypes with frequency above 0.001, most also showed up in blood, which suggests that blood repertoires may reflect the thyroid immune response. In cross-validation, the 13-signature model distinguished ophthalmopathy from stable hyperthyroidism with approximately 90% sensitivity and around 84% specificity, while in the test set the corresponding values were about 79% and 69%.

TCR beta CDR3 regions were amplified from RNA transcripts for repertoire sequencing. The first round was an RT-PCR using HTBI primers with the Qiagen OneStep RT-PCR kit, and this first round was followed by a second-round multiplex PCR, then size selection and purification. Libraries were sequenced paired-end with 100 bp reads on an Illumina HiSeq2000. As for the authors' bioinformatics: Reads were processed with SOAPnuke, discarding reads with adapters, uncalled bases, mean Phred below 15, or no exact constant-primer or identifier match. COPE v1.2.5 was used to merge the high-quality paired reads. Each unique nucleotide sequence was treated as a clonotype, and MiTCR v1.1 was used to align the clonotypes to the IMGT TRB V, D and J references. The analysis was limited to V-J combinations with a frequency above 0.0001, which together covered just over 98% of the repertoires. For each V-J combination, a TCR clonal expansion and chaos score was defined as F50 clonal expansion divided by the chaos observed in the TCRdist matrix. Welch's t-statistics and random forest were used to narrow the features down to more than 10 V-J combinations, which were then fed into a naive Bayes classifier. Thyroid-blood repertoire similarity was quantified with the Morisita-Horn index. The public reads were quality trimmed at Q25 with fastp and then assembled into clones with MiXCR by TCRdb, keeping productive beta chains. Records with the same CDR3 protein are collapsed into one entry carrying the most frequent genes and DNA. The V and J calls, along with clone size, are taken from TCRdb and not from the paper's own processing. The sample profile shows under 400,000 distinct CDR3 sequences; 17% of them were found once. The top ten clonotypes cover around 12% of the sample.

This clonotype was observed many times. Its antigen remains undetermined. Base qualities are not at hand, and no much larger clone is one base apart. Ophthalmopathy patients had moderately to severely active disease, Clinical Activity Score of at least 3, NOSPECS grade of at least 4, and disease duration under 3 months. Anyone with other autoimmune diseases, uncontrolled infections, pregnancy or lactation was excluded from the study. Clinical symptoms, serum thyroxine, TRAb, thyroid ultrasound and orbital computed tomography formed the basis of the diagnosis. Ficoll-Paque density gradient centrifugation was used to isolate PBMCs from around 10 ml of fresh peripheral blood. Total RNA was extracted with Trizol reagent and quality-checked on an Agilent 2100 Bioanalyzer. This receptor was taken from an adult man with Graves' ophthalmopathy. Sample: peripheral blood.

Read as DNA, the sequence is TGCAGTGCTAGAGATTGGGTTGGAAACACCATATATTTT. Translated, this is CSARDWVGNTIYF. In this chain, TRBV20-1 is recombined with TRBJ1-3, with the D gene not confidently named. Taken from cysteine to phenylalanine, the CDR3 has 13 residues. Only CDR3 DNA is held: 39 bases, read in frame from base 1. CDR1 and CDR2 (DFQATT, SNEGSKA) derive from the germline V gene (reference sequence). V is clipped by 0 bases and J by 3 bases, and the sequence between their germline boundaries is 6 bases long.